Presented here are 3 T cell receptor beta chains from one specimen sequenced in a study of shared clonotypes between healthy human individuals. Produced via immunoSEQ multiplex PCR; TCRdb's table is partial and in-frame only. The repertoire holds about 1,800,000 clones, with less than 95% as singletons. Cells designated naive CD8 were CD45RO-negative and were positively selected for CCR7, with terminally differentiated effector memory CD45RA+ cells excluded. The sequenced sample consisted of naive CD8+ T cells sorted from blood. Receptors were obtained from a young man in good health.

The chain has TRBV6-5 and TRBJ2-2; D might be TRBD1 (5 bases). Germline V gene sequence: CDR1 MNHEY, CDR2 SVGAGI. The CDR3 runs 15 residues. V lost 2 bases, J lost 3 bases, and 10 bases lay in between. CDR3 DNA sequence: TGTGCCAGCAGTTACGTAGCAGGGTACACCGGGGAGCTGTTTTTT. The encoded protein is CASSYVAGYTGELFF.

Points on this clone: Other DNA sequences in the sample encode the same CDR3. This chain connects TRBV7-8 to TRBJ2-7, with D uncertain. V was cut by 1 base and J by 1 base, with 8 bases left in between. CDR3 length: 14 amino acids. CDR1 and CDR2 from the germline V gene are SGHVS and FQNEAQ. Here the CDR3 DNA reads TGTGCCAGCAGCTTAGACAGCGCTTCCTACGAGCAGTACTTC. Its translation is CASSLDSASYEQYF.

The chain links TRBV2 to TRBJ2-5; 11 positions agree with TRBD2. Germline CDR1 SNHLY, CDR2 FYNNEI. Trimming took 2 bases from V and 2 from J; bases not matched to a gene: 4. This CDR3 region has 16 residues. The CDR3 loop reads CASSESSGGLQETQYF. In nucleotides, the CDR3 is TGTGCCAGCAGTGAATCTAGCGGGGGGTTACAAGAGACCCAGTACTTC.